The clone carrying this T cell receptor beta chain was seen repeatedly, ten times or more. The data originate from a study of identical twins. Germline trimming cut 10 bases from V and 3 bases from J; bases unmatched to any gene: 11. This CDR3 region has 14 residues. TCRdb itself ran the 5' RACE reads through MiXCR, one entry per CDR3 protein. This table has 640,000 or so distinct CDR3 sequences, 6% to 6.5% appearing once. The chain has TRBV12-3 or TRBV12-4 and TRBJ2-5, with 7 bases matching TRBD1. The receptor's source is a young man in good health. The sample consisted of naive T cells sorted from blood. This CDR3 reads CATGTTGKEETQYF. CDR3 coding DNA: TGTGCCACCGGGACGACAGGGAAAGAAGAGACCCAGTACTTC.